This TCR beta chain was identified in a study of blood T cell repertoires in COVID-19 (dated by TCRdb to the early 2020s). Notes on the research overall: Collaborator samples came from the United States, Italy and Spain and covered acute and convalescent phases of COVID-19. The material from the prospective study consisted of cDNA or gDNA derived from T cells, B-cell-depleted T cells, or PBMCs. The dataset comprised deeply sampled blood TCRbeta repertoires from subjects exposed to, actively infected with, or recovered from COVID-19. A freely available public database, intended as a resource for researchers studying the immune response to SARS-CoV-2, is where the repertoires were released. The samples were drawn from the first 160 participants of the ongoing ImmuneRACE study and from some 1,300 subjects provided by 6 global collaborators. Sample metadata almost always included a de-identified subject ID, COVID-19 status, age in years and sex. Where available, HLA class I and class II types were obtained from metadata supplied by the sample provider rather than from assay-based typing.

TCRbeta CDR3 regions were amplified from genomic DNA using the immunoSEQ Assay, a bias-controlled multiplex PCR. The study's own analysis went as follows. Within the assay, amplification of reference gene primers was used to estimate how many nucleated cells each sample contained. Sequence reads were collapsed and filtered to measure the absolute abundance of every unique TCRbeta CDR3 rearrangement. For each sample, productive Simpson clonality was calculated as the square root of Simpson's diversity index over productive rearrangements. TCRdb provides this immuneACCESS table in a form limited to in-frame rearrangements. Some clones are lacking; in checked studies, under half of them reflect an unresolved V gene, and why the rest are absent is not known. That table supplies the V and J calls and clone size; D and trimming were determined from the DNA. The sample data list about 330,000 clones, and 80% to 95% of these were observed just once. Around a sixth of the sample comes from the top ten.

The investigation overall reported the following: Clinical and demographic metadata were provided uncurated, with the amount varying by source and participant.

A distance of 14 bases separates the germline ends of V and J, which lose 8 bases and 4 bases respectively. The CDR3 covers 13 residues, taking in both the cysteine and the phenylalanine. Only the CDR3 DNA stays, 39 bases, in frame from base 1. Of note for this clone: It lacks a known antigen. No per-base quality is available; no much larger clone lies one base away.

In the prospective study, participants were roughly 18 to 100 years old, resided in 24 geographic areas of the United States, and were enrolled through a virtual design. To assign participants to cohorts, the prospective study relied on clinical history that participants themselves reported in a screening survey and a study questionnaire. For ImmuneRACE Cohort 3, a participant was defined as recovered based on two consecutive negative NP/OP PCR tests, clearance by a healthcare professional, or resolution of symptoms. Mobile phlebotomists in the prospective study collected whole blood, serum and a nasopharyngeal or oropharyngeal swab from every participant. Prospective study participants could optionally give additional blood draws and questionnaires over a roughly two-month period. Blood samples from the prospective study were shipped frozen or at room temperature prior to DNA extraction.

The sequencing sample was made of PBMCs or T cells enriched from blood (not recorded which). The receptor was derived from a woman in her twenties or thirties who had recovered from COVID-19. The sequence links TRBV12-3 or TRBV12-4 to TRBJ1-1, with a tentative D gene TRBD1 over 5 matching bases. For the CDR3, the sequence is CASAQGLATEAFF. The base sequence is TGTGCCAGCGCGCAGGGTTTAGCCACTGAAGCTTTCTTT.